The 32 T cell receptor beta chains below come from one sample, sequenced in a study of T cell repertoires in cytomegalovirus infection (dated by TCRdb to about 2019). The treatment or condition label for this specimen denotes: in vitro stimulation with specific CMV peptide epitopes to enrich CMV-specific T cells. Which antigens these TCRs recognize remains unknown. Instrument used: Illumina HiSeq 1500. TCRdb trimmed public reads at Q25 via fastp, called clones via MiXCR and kept in-frame beta chains. CDR3 protein duplicates are merged, each entry listing the most common genes and DNA. The sample profile shows a few hundred thousand distinct CDR3 sequences; approximately 25% of them were found once. The ten largest clones capture roughly 15% of the sample. The sample here was cultured PBMCs, taken from culture after CMV antigen stimulation. These receptors were taken from a human donor in good health (CMV status not recorded). Some clones in this sample may be carry-over from other donors' samples.

This clonotype was detected only a few times. The CDR3 region is CASSVREAGNQPQHF. CDR3 bases: TGTGCCAGTAGCGTCAGGGAAGCAGGGAATCAGCCCCAGCATTTT. V gene TRBV19 combines with J gene TRBJ1-5; D might be TRBD1 (5 bases). Germline values: CDR1 LNHDA, CDR2 SQIVND (reference sequence). Trimming stripped 6 bases from V and 4 bases from J, with 16 bases between. The CDR3 contains 15 residues.

The rearrangement joins TRBV4-2 to TRBJ2-7; the D gene is possibly TRBD1 (5 bases). The CDR3 totals 15 residues. From germline, CDR1 is LGHNA and CDR2 YNFKEQ. V lost 1 base to trimming and J lost 2 bases, with 12 bases between them. The CDR3 loop is CASSQGQGVPYEQYF. CDR3 in DNA: TGTGCCAGCAGCCAAGGTCAAGGGGTCCCCTACGAGCAGTACTTC.

This sequence joins TRBV7-2 and TRBJ2-2; 7 bases are shared with TRBD2. With 5 bases clipped from V and 5 bases from J, the junction kept 14 bases outside the gene matches. The length of the CDR3 is 17 residues. Germline assignment: CDR1 SGHTA and CDR2 FQGNSA. CDR3 region: CASSRGAGRGQTGELFF. The CDR3 nucleotides read TGTGCCAGCAGCCGAGGAGCGGGAAGGGGTCAAACCGGGGAGCTGTTTTTT.

This clonotype was seen a few times. The gene calls are TRBV6-2 or TRBV6-3 and TRBJ1-5; 8 nucleotides agree with TRBD1. The J segment lost 4 bases and the V segment lost 2 bases, leaving 4 bases of the junction unmatched. This CDR3 is 15 amino acids long. The germline V gene encodes CDR1 MNHEY and CDR2 SVGEGT. The CDR3 coding sequence is TGTGCCAGCAGTTACCGACAGGGGAAAAATCAGCCCCAGCATTTT. Its protein is CASSYRQGKNQPQHF.

In this sample, this clonotype turned up many times. The V gene is TRBV7-2, the J gene TRBJ2-2; D uncertain. From germline, CDR1 is SGHTA and CDR2 FQGNSA. Trimming cost V 4 bases and J 2 bases, with 8 bases left between them. The CDR3 totals 14 residues. DNA of the CDR3: TGTGCCAGCAGCTCTAACTCCAACACCGGGGAGCTGTTTTTT. Its protein is CASSSNSNTGELFF.

The V call is TRBV4-1, the J call TRBJ1-2; D is unclear. Germline loops: CDR1 MGHRA, CDR2 YSYEKL. The CDR3 runs to 12 residues. Trimming took 0 bases from V and 7 from J, leaving 6 bases between them. CDR3 amino acids: CASSQDRAGYTF. In nucleotides, the CDR3 is TGCGCCAGCAGCCAAGATAGGGCTGGCTACACCTTC.

The V and J genes are TRBV5-4 and TRBJ2-3, with D possibly TRBD2 on 6 matching bases. V was clipped by 4 bases and J by 4 bases, with 16 bases between them. The CDR3 has 15 residues. CDR1 is SGHNT and CDR2 is YYREEE in the germline V gene (reference sequence). This CDR3 reads CASSPRHGSPDTQYF. The CDR3 bases are TGTGCCAGCAGCCCACGACACGGGAGCCCAGATACGCAGTATTTT.

The chain uses TRBV4-3 and TRBJ2-7; D gene ambiguous. CDR3 size: 15 residues. Germline CDR1 and CDR2: LGHNA and YSLEER. Trimming stripped 0 bases from V and 4 bases from J, with 13 bases between. The CDR3 sequence: CASSQDLQFGYEQYF. CDR3 coding DNA: TGCGCCAGCAGCCAAGATCTGCAATTCGGATACGAGCAGTACTTC.

The sample holds many counts of this clonotype. V is TRBV7-2 and J is TRBJ1-1; 9 bases are shared with TRBD1. Germline CDR1 is SGHTA and CDR2 is FQGNSA. The V segment lost 4 bases and the J segment 2 bases; nucleotides outside the gene matches: 5. The CDR3 covers 15 residues. The CDR3 bases are TGTGCCAGCAGCTCTCGGACAGGGGCTAACACTGAAGCTTTCTTT. Encoded protein: CASSSRTGANTEAFF.

The chain has TRBV4-2 and TRBJ2-2; TRBD1 matches 11 bases. This CDR3 region has 18 residues. V lost 2 bases to trimming and J lost 6 bases; unmatched junction nucleotides: 11. Per germline, CDR1 LGHNA and CDR2 YNFKEQ. CDR3 residues: CASSQNAHGQGASGELFF. The CDR3 bases are TGTGCCAGCAGCCAAAACGCCCACGGACAGGGGGCGTCCGGGGAGCTGTTTTTT.

The DNA of the CDR3 is TGTGCCACCAGCAGAGACAACCGACTAGCGGGAGGAGAGACCCAGTACTTC. This encodes CATSRDNRLAGGETQYF. The chain uses TRBV15 and TRBJ2-5; TRBD2 aligns across 13 bases. The CDR3 is 17 amino acids. Germline V gene lookup returns CDR1 LNHNV and CDR2 YYDKDF (reference sequence). The trim removed 0 bases at V and 4 bases at J, leaving 5 bases unmatched. Together with reference TRBV15 and TRBJ2-5, the CDR3 gives the full variable domain: DAMVIQNPRYQVTQFGKPVTLSCSQTLNHNVMYWYQQKSSQAPKLLFHYYDKDFNNEADTPDNFQSRRPNTSFCFLDIRSPGLGDTAMYLCATSRDNRLAGGETQYFGPGTRLLVL.

This clonotype was counted many times. V is TRBV7-6 and J is TRBJ2-7, with a possible D match to TRBD1 (6 bases). Germline V lookup: CDR1 SGHVS, CDR2 FNYEAQ. The V end was cut by 1 base, the J end by 0 bases, with 16 bases between. CDR3 size: 17 residues. The CDR3 here is CASSLGPGETSSYEQYV. The CDR3 DNA is TGTGCCAGCAGCTTAGGTCCAGGGGAAACCTCCTCCTACGAGCAGTACGTC.

V usage is TRBV7-8 and J usage is TRBJ1-1; TRBD1 matches at 9 bases. Germline values: CDR1 SGHVS, CDR2 FQNEAQ. The CDR3 has 14 amino acids. V dropped 5 bases and J dropped 3; count of bases not matched to a gene: 4. The CDR3 DNA sequence: TGTGCCAGCAGCACGGGACAGGGCTACACTGAAGCTTTCTTT. Encoded protein: CASSTGQGYTEAFF.

V is TRBV12-3 or TRBV12-4 and J is TRBJ2-2; D gene uncertain. CDR3 length: 14 amino acids. V was clipped by 5 bases and J by 2 bases, with 9 bases between them. The CDR3 DNA follows: TGTGCCAGCAGTACCAGACACAACACCGGGGAGCTGTTTTTT. Translating it yields CASSTRHNTGELFF.

The chain recombines TRBV19 with TRBJ2-1; 8 bases are shared with TRBD1. After removal of 4 bases from V and 7 bases from J, the junction contained 12 bases not matched to a gene. This CDR3 is built from 16 residues. Germline V CDR1 and CDR2: LNHDA, SQIVND (reference sequence). The CDR3 sequence is CASSTAGTGWGNEQFF. CDR3 bases: TGTGCCAGTAGTACAGCCGGGACAGGCTGGGGGAATGAGCAGTTCTTC.

The CDR3 reads CASSLKGGHSGNTIYF. The CDR3, as DNA: TGTGCCAGCAGCTTGAAGGGCGGCCACTCTGGAAACACCATATATTTT. The rearrangement joins TRBV5-8 to TRBJ1-3; D call uncertain. Per the germline V gene, CDR1 is SGHTS and CDR2 is YDEGEE. This CDR3 comprises 16 residues. V was pared by 1 base and J by 0 bases, with 11 bases between.

The chain couples TRBV27 to TRBJ1-6; 9 nucleotides line up with TRBD1. Germline V gene lookup returns CDR1 MNHEY and CDR2 SMNVEV (reference sequence). J was trimmed by 10 bases and V by 5 bases; bases with no gene match: 9. The CDR3 sequence is 15 residues long. The CDR3 loop reads CASSPGQGLGSPLHF. The CDR3 bases are TGTGCCAGCAGTCCCGGACAGGGGCTGGGGTCACCCCTCCACTTT.

This clonotype was observed a handful of times. The chain is built from TRBV4-2 and TRBJ1-6, with D hard to call. The CDR3 runs to 15 residues. CDR1 and CDR2 from the germline V gene are LGHNA and YNFKEQ. Trimming removed 1 base at V and 8 bases at J, with 12 bases between. In DNA form, the CDR3 reads TGTGCCAGCAGCCAAGCTGCCTCACGGGATTCACCCCTCCACTTT. It specifies CASSQAASRDSPLHF.

The chain recombines TRBV19 with TRBJ1-1; weak D call: TRBD1 (5 bases). CDR3 length: 12 amino acids. Per the germline V gene, CDR1 is LNHDA and CDR2 is SQIVND (reference sequence). The ends were cut back, 9 bases at V and 7 bases at J, with 15 bases in the middle. The CDR3 loop is CASRVRGNEAFF. The CDR3 DNA reads TGTGCCAGCAGGGTCCGAGGCAATGAAGCTTTCTTT.

J is TRBJ1-5 and V is TRBV19; TRBD1 aligns across 7 bases. The J segment lost 2 bases and the V segment lost 4 bases, leaving 8 bases of the junction unmatched. CDR3 length: 16 amino acids. CDR1 is LNHDA, CDR2 SQIVND, per germline (reference sequence). CDR3 sequence: CASSTRQGHRNQPQHF. CDR3 coding DNA: TGTGCCAGTAGTACCCGACAGGGCCATCGCAATCAGCCCCAGCATTTT.

This clonotype was counted many times. V and J are TRBV7-9 and TRBJ2-3; 13 bases agree with TRBD2. Losses at the gene ends were 5 bases for V and 2 bases for J; bases not matched to a gene: 7. The CDR3 totals 17 residues. Per the germline V gene, CDR1 is SEHNR and CDR2 is FQNEAQ (reference sequence). CDR3 amino acids: CASSAGLAGQNTDTQYF. As DNA, the CDR3 is TGTGCCAGCAGCGCGGGACTAGCGGGACAAAACACAGATACGCAGTATTTT.

This chain links TRBV19 with TRBJ1-4, with D possibly being TRBD1 (5 bases). V was cut by 4 bases and J by 3 bases, with 9 bases left in between. The CDR3 totals 14 residues. The germline V gene encodes CDR1 LNHDA and CDR2 SQIVND (reference sequence). CDR3 nucleotide sequence: TGTGCCAGTAGTACCCGGGACTCTAATGAAAAACTGTTTTTT. Translated: CASSTRDSNEKLFF.

This clonotype was seen only a few times. The chain employs TRBV7-6 and TRBJ1-4; D unresolved. The CDR3 sequence is 15 residues long. V gave up 5 bases and J gave up 6 bases, with 16 bases separating them. CDR1 is SGHVS, CDR2 FNYEAQ, per germline. The CDR3 loop reads CASSLYKGGHEKLFF. CDR3 in DNA: TGTGCCAGCAGCCTATACAAGGGCGGGCATGAAAAACTGTTTTTT.

The rearrangement joins TRBV6-6 to TRBJ1-2, with 10 nucleotides matching TRBD1. The CDR3 totals 14 residues. V lost 2 bases and J lost 5; bases outside the gene matches: 2. Germline values: CDR1 MNHNY, CDR2 SVGAGI (reference sequence). The chain's CDR3 is CASSYEGQGYGYTF. CDR3 DNA sequence: TGTGCCAGCAGTTACGAGGGACAGGGGTATGGCTACACCTTC.

The chain links TRBV5-6 to TRBJ1-2; 9 bases line up with TRBD1. This CDR3 spans 11 amino acids. The junction had 2 bases not matched to a gene; V was cut back by 5 bases and J by 9 bases. Germline values: CDR1 SGHDT, CDR2 YYEEEE. CDR3 bases: TGTGCCAGCAGAACAGGGGGCCGCTACACCTTC. Residues: CASRTGGRYTF.

The V call is TRBV19, the J call TRBJ2-5; tentative D call: TRBD1 (6 bases). Germline V gene sequence: CDR1 LNHDA, CDR2 SQIVND (reference sequence). The CDR3 loop spans 16 amino acids. The V gene lost 8 bases and the J gene lost 5 bases, with 24 bases spanning the gap. CDR3 in amino acids: CASRESSGTRGETQYF. Here the CDR3 DNA reads TGTGCCAGTCGTGAGTCTTCCGGGACAAGGGGTGAGACCCAGTACTTC.

This chain links TRBV19 with TRBJ1-2; D gene uncertain. Germline V gene data show CDR1 as LNHDA and CDR2 as SQIVND (reference sequence). The CDR3 length is 12 residues. V gave up 4 bases and J gave up 3 bases, with 6 bases separating them. CDR3 amino acids: CASSREDYGYTF. Written as DNA, the CDR3 is TGTGCCAGTAGTAGGGAGGACTATGGCTACACCTTC.

This rearrangement joins TRBV19 to TRBJ2-7, with D perhaps matching TRBD1 or TRBD2 (6 bases each). The germline CDR1 and CDR2 sequences are LNHDA and SQIVND (reference sequence). V lost 7 bases and J 0 bases, leaving 10 bases between the germline ends. The CDR3 runs to 13 residues. CDR3 bases: TGTGCCAGTACGGGGGACAACTCCTACGAGCAGTACTTC. This sequence encodes CASTGDNSYEQYF.

The chain uses TRBV12-3 or TRBV12-4 and TRBJ1-5; D is unresolved. Trimming pared 3 bases from V and 0 bases from J, leaving 9 bases between. The CDR3 spans 15 residues. The DNA for the CDR3 is TGTGCCAGCAGTTTCTCCGACGGTAGCAATCAGCCCCAGCATTTT. It is translated as CASSFSDGSNQPQHF.

This clonotype was recorded only once. V gene TRBV30 combines with J gene TRBJ2-3; 9 bases line up with TRBD2. The germline V gene encodes CDR1 GTSNPN and CDR2 SVGIG (reference sequence). The CDR3 sequence is 13 residues long. The DNA of the CDR3 is TGTGCGGGTCTAGCGGGGAGCACAGATACGCAGTATTTT. This encodes CAGLAGSTDTQYF.

This clonotype occurred many times. The gene calls are TRBV7-2 and TRBJ2-5; TRBD1 is a possible D gene (6 bases). V was pared by 1 base and J by 1 base, with 10 bases between. Germline loops: CDR1 SGHTA, CDR2 FQGNSA. The CDR3 runs 15 residues. CDR3 coding DNA: TGTGCCAGCAGCTTAGGAGGGACATCCCAAGAGACCCAGTACTTC. It codes for CASSLGGTSQETQYF. Full variable domain (remainder filled in from reference TRBV7-2 and TRBJ2-5): GAGVSQSPSNKVTEKGKDVELRCDPISGHTALYWYRQSLGQGLEFLIYFQGNSAPDKSGLPSDRFSAERTGGSVSTLTIQRTQQEDSAVYLCASSLGGTSQETQYFGPGTRLLVL.

This clonotype appeared many times. The CDR3 DNA follows: TGTGCCAGCAGCTTAAGGTCCCATAAACCCGGAACTGGCGGGCAGTACTTC. Translation gives CASSLRSHKPGTGGQYF. This chain links TRBV7-2 with TRBJ2-7; no reliable D call. The CDR3 runs to 17 residues. The germline V gene encodes CDR1 SGHTA and CDR2 FQGNSA. Between the trimmed V and J ends, which lost 2 bases and 9 bases, there was a span of 26 bases.